This T cell receptor (beta chain) stems from a study of shared clonotypes between healthy human individuals. Notes on this clone: The target antigen is unknown.

Study-level points and caveats: At large depth, rarefaction still showed sorted-subset sequencing to be incomplete.

This CDR3 region has 14 residues. Per the germline V gene, CDR1 is SEHNR and CDR2 is FQNEAQ (reference sequence). Trimming cost V 5 bases and J 5 bases, with 12 bases left between them. CD4+ cells yielded CD45RA+ naive and CD45RA-negative memory subsets. Replicate PCRs run on sorted subsets employed approximately 0.2 ug DNA, roughly 30,000 T cell genomes. Method: immunoSEQ multiplex PCR; TCRdb's copy keeps in-frame clones and lacks some. The data hold 1.5 million to 1.9 million clones, with 95% to 99% observed a single time. The chain carries TRBV7-9 and TRBJ2-2; the D gene is possibly TRBD1 (5 bases). The clonotype was recovered from a man aged 30-40 years in good health. Sample: naive CD4+ T cells sorted from blood. Subset described: CD45RA+ positively selected. This chain's CDR3 is CASSQIRVTGELFF. The CDR3 coding sequence is TGTGCCAGCAGCCAGATCAGGGTTACCGGGGAGCTGTTTTTT.